Presented here are 30 T cell receptor beta chains from one specimen sequenced in a study of T cells in Graves' hyperthyroidism and ophthalmopathy. TCR beta CDR3 region amplification was performed from RNA transcripts. Initially, a first-round RT-PCR of the TCR CDR3 employed the HTBI primer set. From the multiplex PCR reads, TCRdb called clonotypes with MiXCR, one entry per CDR3 protein. The sample shows around 270,000 distinct CDR3 sequences, approximately 19% of them seen only once. Specimen: blood. The receptor set was obtained from a man between 45 and 60 years old with Graves' ophthalmopathy.

V gene TRBV2 combines with J gene TRBJ2-2; either TRBD1 or TRBD2 may fit D (5 bases each). V shed 6 bases and J shed 4 bases, with 9 bases lying between them. The germline CDR1 and CDR2 sequences are SNHLY and FYNNEI. CDR3 length: 13 residues. The CDR3 here is CASRGRGTGELFF. The DNA for the CDR3 is TGTGCCAGCAGGGGACGCGGCACCGGGGAGCTGTTTTTT.

At least ten counts were recorded for this clonotype. This chain links TRBV13 with TRBJ2-7, with unresolved D. Trimming stripped 5 bases from V and 6 bases from J, with 14 bases between. Per germline, CDR1 PRHDT and CDR2 FYEKMQ (reference sequence). This CDR3 has 13 residues. The CDR3, as DNA: TGTGCCAGCAGCGGAAGAGGTCCTACCGAGCAGTACTTC. Its protein product is CASSGRGPTEQYF.

The rearrangement uses TRBV9 and TRBJ2-7, with a weak D call TRBD2 (5 bases). The V and J ends lost 0 bases and 7 bases respectively, with 11 bases between them. The CDR3 totals 13 residues. Germline CDR1 reads SGDLS; CDR2 reads YYNGEE. CDR3 in amino acids: CASSVGGRGEQYF. CDR3 bases: TGTGCCAGCAGCGTAGGCGGGCGCGGGGAGCAGTACTTC.

This clonotype was found many times. V gene TRBV28 combines with J gene TRBJ1-1, with 7 bases that match TRBD1. Trimming at V came to 7 bases and at J to 4 bases, leaving 6 bases not matched to a gene. Germline V gene lookup returns CDR1 MDHEN and CDR2 SYDVKM. The CDR3 is 13 residues long. CDR3 bases: TGTGCCAGCAATTACAGGGGAATCACTGAAGCTTTCTTT. The encoded protein is CASNYRGITEAFF.

This clonotype was recorded a few times. V is TRBV20-1 and J is TRBJ2-7; TRBD2 might be the D (6 bases). Deletions cut 2 bases from V and 3 bases from J, with 11 bases between. Germline V lookup: CDR1 DFQATT, CDR2 SNEGSKA (reference sequence). The CDR3 extends over 13 amino acids. CDR3 sequence reads: CSARRTIFYEQYF. For the CDR3, the DNA is TGCAGTGCTAGAAGGACTATTTTCTACGAGCAGTACTTC.

This clonotype was counted a few times. CDR3 in DNA: TGTGCCAGCACCCCAGGGGGGGGAGAAGGCTACACCTTC. Translation: CASTPGGGEGYTF. The V and J genes are TRBV28 and TRBJ1-2; 7 nucleotides line up with TRBD1. Trimming at V came to 7 bases and at J to 8 bases, leaving 10 bases not matched to a gene. This CDR3 spans 13 amino acids. Germline V CDR1 and CDR2: MDHEN, SYDVKM.

Concerning this clonotype itself: This may be a read error, as it is one base from a much larger clone. The chain has TRBV18 and TRBJ2-7; D gene ambiguous. Germline V gene sequence: CDR1 KGHSH, CDR2 LQKENI. The CDR3 length is 13 residues. The CDR3 region is CACSPGLVYEQYF. CDR3 sequence (DNA): TGTGCCTGCTCACCGGGTCTGGTTTACGAGCAGTACTTC.

This clonotype showed up many times. The gene calls are TRBV7-9 and TRBJ2-3; tentative D call: TRBD2 (6 bases). Germline CDR1 SEHNR, CDR2 FQNEAQ (reference sequence). The CDR3 is made up of 15 amino acids. Trimming took 6 bases from V and 7 from J, leaving 20 bases between them. Written as DNA, the CDR3 is TGTGCCAGCAGGAGAGGAGGGGCCGTGCACAATACGCAGTATTTT. As protein: CASRRGGAVHNTQYF.

The V and J genes are TRBV6-9 and TRBJ2-5; no definite D call. The CDR3 is 15 residues long. Germline V CDR1 and CDR2: MNHGY, SVAAGI. The V and J ends lost 3 bases and 4 bases respectively, with 15 bases between them. The CDR3 coding sequence is TGTGCCAGCAGTTACGGGTTGGGGATAGGAGAGACCCAGTACTTC. Translating gives CASSYGLGIGETQYF.

This clonotype occurred a few times. The rearrangement links TRBV9 to TRBJ2-2; 9 bases agree with TRBD2. J gave up 4 bases and V 3 bases, and 4 bases lay outside the gene matches. CDR1 is SGDLS, CDR2 YYNGEE, per germline. CDR3 size: 15 residues. The CDR3 region is CASSGGTSSTGELFF. DNA for the CDR3: TGTGCCAGCAGCGGGGGGACTAGCAGCACCGGGGAGCTGTTTTTT.

This clonotype was recorded a few times. The J gene is TRBJ2-2, the V gene TRBV5-8; 11 bases line up with TRBD1. V lost 4 bases, J lost 7 bases, and 9 bases stayed unmatched. The CDR3 covers 16 residues. Germline V CDR1 and CDR2: SGHTS, YDEGEE. The CDR3 bases are TGTGCCAGCAGCACCCGGACAGGGGGCAATCACGGGGAGCTGTTTTTT. Translating gives CASSTRTGGNHGELFF.

This chain uses TRBV28 with TRBJ2-1; no firm D call. CDR1 and CDR2 from the germline V gene are MDHEN and SYDVKM. This CDR3 region has 14 residues. The V gene lost 3 bases and the J gene lost 6 bases, with 12 bases spanning the gap. The CDR3 region is CASSFRYGFNEQFF. The CDR3, as DNA: TGTGCCAGCAGTTTTCGGTACGGGTTCAATGAGCAGTTCTTC.

The chain has TRBV10-1 and TRBJ1-1, with TRBD1 as a possible D gene (5 bases). V lost 4 bases and J 5 bases, leaving 11 bases between the germline ends. The CDR3 length is 13 residues. Germline CDR1 and CDR2: WNHNN and SYGVQD (reference sequence). The CDR3, as DNA: TGCGCCAGCAGTGCCTGGGGGGGGACTGAAGCTTTCTTT. Its protein product is CASSAWGGTEAFF.

This clonotype was counted at least ten times. The chain is built from TRBV7-2 and TRBJ1-1; perhaps TRBD1 as D (5 bases). This CDR3 region has 14 residues. Germline CDR1 reads SGHTA; CDR2 reads FQGNSA. V was cut by 3 bases and J by 5 bases, with 13 bases left in between. CDR3 in amino acids: CASSLGVVRTEAFF. Written as DNA, the CDR3 is TGTGCCAGCAGCTTGGGGGTGGTAAGGACTGAAGCTTTCTTT.

There are many counts of this clonotype. This chain connects TRBV7-3 to TRBJ2-1; D is tentatively TRBD1 or TRBD2 (5 bases each). CDR1 is SGHTA, CDR2 FQGTGA, per germline. Between the trimmed V and J ends, which lost 4 bases and 10 bases, there was a span of 11 bases. The CDR3 covers 12 residues. The CDR3 reads CASSYPGAEQFF. CDR3 in DNA: TGTGCCAGCAGCTACCCCGGGGCGGAGCAGTTCTTC.

The genes are TRBV7-9 and TRBJ1-1, with D possibly being TRBD1 (5 bases). CDR3 length: 14 amino acids. Trimming left V 5 bases short and J 1 base short, with 11 bases between. CDR1 and CDR2 (germline): SEHNR, FQNEAQ (reference sequence). The chain's CDR3 is CASSARVQNTEAFF. CDR3 coding DNA: TGTGCCAGCAGCGCCAGGGTACAGAACACTGAAGCTTTCTTT.

The V call is TRBV29-1, the J call TRBJ2-5; D is undetermined. V was pared by 4 bases and J by 3 bases, with 12 bases between. Germline loops: CDR1 SQVTM, CDR2 ANQGSEA. The CDR3 spans 13 residues. The CDR3 is CSVASAAEETQYF. The CDR3 DNA reads TGCAGCGTTGCATCTGCGGCCGAAGAGACCCAGTACTTC.

This chain links TRBV29-1 with TRBJ2-7; TRBD1 matches at 8 bases. Germline assignment: CDR1 SQVTM and CDR2 ANQGSEA. J gave up 2 bases and V 1 base, and 10 bases lay outside the gene matches. This CDR3 is 16 amino acids long. CDR3 bases: TGCAGCGTTGAAGGAGCTGAGGGGGACAGGCCCTACGAGCAGTACTTC. This encodes CSVEGAEGDRPYEQYF.

The chain links TRBV6-5 to TRBJ1-2, with a tentative D call TRBD1 (5 bases). V lost 2 bases and J 7 bases, leaving 17 bases between the germline ends. The V gene's germline CDR1 is MNHEY and CDR2 SVGAGI. The CDR3 sequence is 15 residues long. Here the CDR3 reads CASSYRRGLGSGYTF. In nucleotides, the CDR3 is TGTGCCAGCAGTTACCGAAGGGGCTTGGGATCTGGCTACACCTTC.

This clonotype was detected ten times or more. V is TRBV18 and J is TRBJ2-5; D is perhaps TRBD2 (5 bases). Germline V lookup: CDR1 KGHSH, CDR2 LQKENI. This CDR3 is 14 amino acids long. V lost 3 bases and J 0 bases, leaving 8 bases between the germline ends. This CDR3 is CASSPPSHQETQYF. DNA for the CDR3: TGTGCCAGCTCACCGCCTAGCCACCAAGAGACCCAGTACTTC.

V and J are TRBV25-1 and TRBJ1-2, with TRBD1 matching 9 bases. Germline CDR1 is MGHDK and CDR2 is SYGVNS. Trimming at V came to 4 bases and at J to 4 bases, leaving 4 bases not matched to a gene. This CDR3 has 14 residues. This chain's CDR3 is CASSAGQGFYGYTF. The CDR3 DNA reads TGTGCCAGCAGTGCGGGACAGGGATTCTATGGCTACACCTTC.

The genes are TRBV20-1 and TRBJ2-1; D gene unclear. The CDR3 runs 15 residues. Germline CDR1 reads DFQATT; CDR2 reads SNEGSKA (reference sequence). V lost 6 bases and J lost 7, with 22 bases in between. CDR3 in amino acids: CSAKWVSLLENEQFF. CDR3 DNA sequence: TGCAGTGCGAAGTGGGTTTCCTTATTGGAAAATGAGCAGTTCTTC.

This clonotype has a handful of counts. The chain carries TRBV20-1 and TRBJ1-4; TRBD1 agrees at 8 bases. Germline CDR1 and CDR2: DFQATT and SNEGSKA (reference sequence). The CDR3 consists of 14 residues. V shed 4 bases, J shed 7 bases, and the junction held 8 bases outside the gene matches. CDR3 sequence reads: CSATDRGHGEKLFF. The CDR3 nucleotides are TGCAGTGCTACCGACAGGGGCCACGGTGAAAAACTGTTTTTT.

This sequence joins TRBV28 and TRBJ2-7; TRBD1 matches 8 bases. With 6 bases clipped from V and 7 bases from J, the junction kept 11 bases outside the gene matches. This CDR3 is built from 14 residues. Looked up from germline, CDR1 is MDHEN and CDR2 is SYDVKM. The CDR3 DNA is TGTGCCAGCAGCCTAGGGACAGGCCGGCGTGAGCAGTACTTC. Translation gives CASSLGTGRREQYF.

In this sample, this clonotype turned up many times. CDR3 residues: CSAEGSLGAFF. CDR3 nucleotides: TGCAGTGCTGAGGGGAGCCTAGGGGCTTTCTTT. V and J are TRBV20-1 and TRBJ1-1, with a possible D match to TRBD1 (5 bases). The CDR3 length is 11 residues. Between the trimmed V and J ends, which lost 5 bases and 11 bases, there was a span of 15 bases. The germline CDR1 and CDR2 sequences are DFQATT and SNEGSKA (reference sequence).

This clonotype was seen repeatedly, ten times or more. This chain joins TRBV5-8 and TRBJ1-1; D not resolved. Deletions cut 6 bases from V and 4 bases from J, with 19 bases between. CDR1 is SGHTS and CDR2 is YDEGEE in the germline V gene. The CDR3 is 15 residues long. The CDR3 is CASTLGQAVATEAFF. CDR3 sequence (DNA): TGTGCCAGCACCCTGGGTCAGGCGGTGGCCACTGAAGCTTTCTTT.

This clonotype was detected only a few times. V gene TRBV5-1 combines with J gene TRBJ1-2; the match to TRBD1 covers 9 bases. The germline gives CDR1 SGHRS, CDR2 YFSETQ. With V trimmed by 5 bases and J by 3 bases, 11 bases remained unmatched. CDR3 size: 16 residues. The CDR3: CASSSGSGTGHYGYTF. CDR3 nucleotides: TGCGCCAGCAGTTCCGGATCGGGGACAGGGCACTATGGCTACACCTTC. Using reference TRBV5-1 and TRBJ1-2 for the parts outside the CDR3, the full variable domain is KAGVTQTPRYLIKTRGQQVTLSCSPISGHRSVSWYQQTPGQGLQFLFEYFSETQRNKGNFPGRFSGRQFSNSRSEMNVSTLELGDSALYLCASSSGSGTGHYGYTFGSGTRLTVV.

This clonotype was seen ten or more times. The chain carries TRBV30 and TRBJ2-7; the D call may be TRBD1 or TRBD2 (5 bases each). Germline loops: CDR1 GTSNPN, CDR2 SVGIG (reference sequence). This CDR3 is built from 13 residues. Trimming stripped 2 bases from V and 0 bases from J, with 8 bases between. The chain's CDR3 is CAWSRGASYEQYF. DNA of the CDR3: TGTGCCTGGAGTCGAGGGGCCTCCTACGAGCAGTACTTC.

The CDR3 DNA reads TGTGCCAGCAGCCGACACCAGGGGGGGGATGAAAAACTGTTTTTT. Amino acid sequence: CASSRHQGGDEKLFF. This chain links TRBV9 with TRBJ1-4; 7 bases align to TRBD1. Germline loops: CDR1 SGDLS, CDR2 YYNGEE. This CDR3 is 15 amino acids long. J lost 6 bases, V lost 4 bases, and 9 bases had no gene match.

Ten or more counts support this clonotype. The chain links TRBV5-1 to TRBJ2-7, with 7 bases identical to TRBD2. Germline V CDR1 and CDR2: SGHRS, YFSETQ. V dropped 5 bases and J dropped 6; count of bases not matched to a gene: 11. This CDR3 has 14 residues. CDR3 residues: CASRGGLGGAEQYF. In DNA, the CDR3 is TGCGCCAGCAGGGGAGGACTAGGTGGGGCCGAGCAGTACTTC.